The clone carrying this TCR beta chain was seen once. Germline loops: CDR1 SGHTA, CDR2 FQGNSA. V lost 4 bases to trimming and J lost 5 bases; unmatched junction nucleotides: 14. The CDR3 runs 17 residues. Generated by immunoSEQ multiplex PCR, the TCRdb table keeps only in-frame clones and is missing some. The top ten clones hold less than 3.5% of a sample with around 150,000 clones, approximately 81% of them seen once. The data were obtained in a study of blood T cell repertoires in COVID-19. The overall study: PBMCs, B-cell-depleted T cells, or T cells were the source of the cDNA or gDNA that made up the material.

This TCR was sampled from a human donor with acute or convalescent COVID-19. The donor label of this sample is uncertain. The V and J genes are TRBV7-2 and TRBJ2-5; 9 bases map to TRBD1. Sequenced input: peripheral blood. CDR3 residues: CASSSGQGINLWETQYF. The CDR3 DNA reads as TGTGCCAGCAGCTCAGGACAGGGGATTAACCTGTGGGAGACCCAGTACTTC.